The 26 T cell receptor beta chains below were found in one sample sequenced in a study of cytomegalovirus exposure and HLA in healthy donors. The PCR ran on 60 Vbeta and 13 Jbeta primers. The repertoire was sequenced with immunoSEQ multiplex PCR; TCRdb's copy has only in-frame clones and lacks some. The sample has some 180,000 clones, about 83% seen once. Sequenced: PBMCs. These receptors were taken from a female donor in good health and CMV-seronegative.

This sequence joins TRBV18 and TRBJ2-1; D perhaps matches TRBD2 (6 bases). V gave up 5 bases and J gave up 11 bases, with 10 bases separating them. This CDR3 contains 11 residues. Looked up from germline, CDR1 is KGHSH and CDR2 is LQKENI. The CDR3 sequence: CASSVRDQQFF. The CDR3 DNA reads TGTGCCAGCTCAGTGCGGGACCAGCAGTTCTTC.

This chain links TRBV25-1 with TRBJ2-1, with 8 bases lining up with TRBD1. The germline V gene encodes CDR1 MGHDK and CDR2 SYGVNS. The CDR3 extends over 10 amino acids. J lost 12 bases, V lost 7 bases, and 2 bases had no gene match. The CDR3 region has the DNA TGTGCCAGCAAAGGGACAGGGCAGTTCTTC. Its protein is CASKGTGQFF. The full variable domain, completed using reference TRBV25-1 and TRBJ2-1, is EADIYQTPRYLVIGTGKKITLECSQTMGHDKMYWYQQDPGMELHLIHYSYGVNSTEKGDLSSESTVSRIRTEHFPLTLESARPSHTSQYLCASKGTGQFFGPGTRLTVL.

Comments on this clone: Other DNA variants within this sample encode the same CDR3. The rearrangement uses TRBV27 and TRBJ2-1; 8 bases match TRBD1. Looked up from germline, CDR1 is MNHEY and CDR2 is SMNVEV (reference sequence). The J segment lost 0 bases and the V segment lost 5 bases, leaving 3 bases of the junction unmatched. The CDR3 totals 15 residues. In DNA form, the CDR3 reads TGTGCCAGCAGTCTTGGGACAGGCTCCTACAATGAGCAGTTCTTC. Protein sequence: CASSLGTGSYNEQFF.

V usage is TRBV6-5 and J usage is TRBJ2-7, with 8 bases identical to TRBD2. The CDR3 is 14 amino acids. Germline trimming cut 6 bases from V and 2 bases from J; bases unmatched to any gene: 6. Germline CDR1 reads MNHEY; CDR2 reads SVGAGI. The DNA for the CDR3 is TGTGCCAGCAGACAGCGGGAGTCGGCCTACGAGCAGTACTTC. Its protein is CASRQRESAYEQYF.

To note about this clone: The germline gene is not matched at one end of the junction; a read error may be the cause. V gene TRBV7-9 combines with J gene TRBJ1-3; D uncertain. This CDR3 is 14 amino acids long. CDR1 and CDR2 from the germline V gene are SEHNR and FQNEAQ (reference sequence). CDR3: CSSSSTITGSTIYF. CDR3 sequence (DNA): TGTTCCAGCAGCTCGACTATAACGGGAAGCACCATATATTTT.

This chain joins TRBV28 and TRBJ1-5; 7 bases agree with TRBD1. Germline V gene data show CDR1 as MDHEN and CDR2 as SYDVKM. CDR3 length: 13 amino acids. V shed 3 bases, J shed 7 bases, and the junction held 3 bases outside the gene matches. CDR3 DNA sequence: TGTGCCAGCAGTTTTAGGGGGCCCCAGCCCCAGCATTTT. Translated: CASSFRGPQPQHF.

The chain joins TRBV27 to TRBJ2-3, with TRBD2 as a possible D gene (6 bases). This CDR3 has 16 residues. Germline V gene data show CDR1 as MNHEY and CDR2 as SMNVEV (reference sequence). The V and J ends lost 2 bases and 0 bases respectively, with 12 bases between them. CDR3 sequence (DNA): TGTGCCAGCAGTTTAATCGGCGGGATGAGCACAGATACGCAGTATTTT. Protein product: CASSLIGGMSTDTQYF.

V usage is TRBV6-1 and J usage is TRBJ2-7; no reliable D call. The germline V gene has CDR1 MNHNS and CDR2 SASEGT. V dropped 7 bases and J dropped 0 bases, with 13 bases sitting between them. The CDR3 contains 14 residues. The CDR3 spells CASTYRSDSYEQYF. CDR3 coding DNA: TGTGCCAGCACCTATCGGAGCGACTCCTACGAGCAGTACTTC.

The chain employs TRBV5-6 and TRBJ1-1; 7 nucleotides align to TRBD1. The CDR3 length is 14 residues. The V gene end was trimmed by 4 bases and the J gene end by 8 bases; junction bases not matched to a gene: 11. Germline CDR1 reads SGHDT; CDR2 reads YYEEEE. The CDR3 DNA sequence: TGTGCCAGCAGCCCCGAGACAGGGCTTACCGAAGCTTTCTTT. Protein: CASSPETGLTEAFF.

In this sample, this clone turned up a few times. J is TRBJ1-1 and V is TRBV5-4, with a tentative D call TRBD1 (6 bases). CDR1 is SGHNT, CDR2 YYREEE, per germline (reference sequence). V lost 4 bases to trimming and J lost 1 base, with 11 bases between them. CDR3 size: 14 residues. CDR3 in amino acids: CASSIQGENTEAFF. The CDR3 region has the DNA TGTGCCAGCAGCATACAGGGTGAGAACACTGAAGCTTTCTTT.

CDR3 nucleotide sequence: TGTGCCAGCAGCCCACGGGACAGGGGGCGGATCGAGCAGTACTTC. As protein: CASSPRDRGRIEQYF. This sequence joins TRBV11-2 and TRBJ2-5, with 12 bases lining up with TRBD1. The J call may be in error: the DNA end matches TRBJ2-7 better. From germline, CDR1 is SGHAT and CDR2 FQNNGV. The CDR3 length is 15 residues.

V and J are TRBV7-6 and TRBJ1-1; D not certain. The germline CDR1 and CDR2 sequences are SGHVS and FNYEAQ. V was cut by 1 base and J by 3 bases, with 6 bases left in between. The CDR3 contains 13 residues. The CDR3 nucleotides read TGTGCCAGCAGCTTAGGTACGGACACTGAAGCTTTCTTT. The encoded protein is CASSLGTDTEAFF.

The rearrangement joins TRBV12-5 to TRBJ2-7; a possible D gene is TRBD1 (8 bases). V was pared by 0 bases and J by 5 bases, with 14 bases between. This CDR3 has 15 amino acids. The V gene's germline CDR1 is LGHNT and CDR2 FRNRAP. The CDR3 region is CASGLVRTGRDEQYF. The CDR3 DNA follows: TGTGCTAGTGGTTTGGTCCGGACAGGGAGGGACGAGCAGTACTTC.

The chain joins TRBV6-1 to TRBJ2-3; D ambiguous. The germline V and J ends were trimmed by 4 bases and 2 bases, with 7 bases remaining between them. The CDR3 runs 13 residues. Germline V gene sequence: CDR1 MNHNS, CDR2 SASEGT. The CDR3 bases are TGTGCCAGCAGTGTAGACAACACAGATACGCAGTATTTT. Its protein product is CASSVDNTDTQYF.

CDR3 sequence (DNA): TGTGCCAGTTACAGGACCATGGGCACCGGGGAGCTGTTTTTT. This encodes CASYRTMGTGELFF. The rearrangement links TRBV6-5 to TRBJ2-2; tentative D call: TRBD1 (5 bases). V lost 9 bases and J 4 bases, leaving 15 bases between the germline ends. Germline-derived CDR1 and CDR2 are MNHEY and SVGAGI. This CDR3 region has 14 residues.

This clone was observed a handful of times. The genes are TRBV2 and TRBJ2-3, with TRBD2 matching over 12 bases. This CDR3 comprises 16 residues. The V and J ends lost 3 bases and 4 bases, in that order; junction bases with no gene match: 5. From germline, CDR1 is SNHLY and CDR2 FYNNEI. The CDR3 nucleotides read TGTGCCAGCAGTGACGGACTAGCGGGAAGGGCAGATACGCAGTATTTT. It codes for CASSDGLAGRADTQYF.

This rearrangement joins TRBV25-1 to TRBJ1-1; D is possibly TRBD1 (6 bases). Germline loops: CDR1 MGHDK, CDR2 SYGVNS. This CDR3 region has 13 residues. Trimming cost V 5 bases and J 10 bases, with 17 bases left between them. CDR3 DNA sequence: TGTGCCAGCAGTAAGGGGGGGGATTTGGGAGCTTTCTTT. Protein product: CASSKGGDLGAFF.

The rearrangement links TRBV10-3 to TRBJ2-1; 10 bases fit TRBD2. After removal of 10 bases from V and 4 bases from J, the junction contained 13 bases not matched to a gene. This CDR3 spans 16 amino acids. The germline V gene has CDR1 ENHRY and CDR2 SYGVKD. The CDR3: CATTASGSQKYNEQFF. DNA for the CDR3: TGTGCCACAACGGCTAGCGGGAGTCAAAAATACAATGAGCAGTTCTTC.

CDR3 sequence (DNA): TGTGCCAGCAGTTACTCGATGGCACAGTCGGTTTCACCCCTCCACTTT. Its protein is CASSYSMAQSVSPLHF. The chain has TRBV6-5 and TRBJ1-6; D not resolved. V was clipped by 0 bases and J by 9 bases, with 15 bases between them. This CDR3 is built from 16 residues. The germline V gene has CDR1 MNHEY and CDR2 SVGAGI.

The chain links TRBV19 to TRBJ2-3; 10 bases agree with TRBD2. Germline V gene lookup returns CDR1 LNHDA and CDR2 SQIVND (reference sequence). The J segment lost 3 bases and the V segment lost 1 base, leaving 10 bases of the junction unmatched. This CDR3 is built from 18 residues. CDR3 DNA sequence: TGTGCCAGTAGTATAGGAGCGGGGGGGCTCCCGGCGACAGATACGCAGTATTTT. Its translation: CASSIGAGGLPATDTQYF.

The CDR3 loop is CSARWGHTIYF. CDR3 DNA sequence: TGCAGTGCGAGGTGGGGCCACACCATATATTTT. The chain employs TRBV20-1 and TRBJ1-3, with D perhaps TRBD1 (5 bases). Trimming pared 6 bases from V and 8 bases from J, leaving 11 bases between. This CDR3 spans 11 amino acids. The germline gives CDR1 DFQATT, CDR2 SNEGSKA (reference sequence).

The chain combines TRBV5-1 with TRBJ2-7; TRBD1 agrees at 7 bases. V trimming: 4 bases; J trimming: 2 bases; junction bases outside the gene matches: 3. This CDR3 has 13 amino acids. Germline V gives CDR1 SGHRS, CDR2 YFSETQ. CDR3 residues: CASSATGAYEQYF. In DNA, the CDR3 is TGCGCCAGCAGCGCCACAGGGGCCTACGAGCAGTACTTC.

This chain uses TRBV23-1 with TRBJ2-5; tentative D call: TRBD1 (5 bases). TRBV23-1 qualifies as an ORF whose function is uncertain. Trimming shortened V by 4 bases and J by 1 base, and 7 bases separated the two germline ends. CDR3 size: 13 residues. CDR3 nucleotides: TGCGCCAGCAGTCCGACAGTCCAAGAGACCCAGTACTTC. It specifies CASSPTVQETQYF.

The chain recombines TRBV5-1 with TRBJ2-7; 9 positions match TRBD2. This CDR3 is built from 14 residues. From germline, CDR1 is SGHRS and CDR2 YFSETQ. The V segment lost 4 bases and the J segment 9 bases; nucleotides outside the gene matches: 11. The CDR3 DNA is TGCGCCAGCAGCGCCGGGACTAGCTCTGGTGTGCAGTACTTC. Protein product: CASSAGTSSGVQYF.

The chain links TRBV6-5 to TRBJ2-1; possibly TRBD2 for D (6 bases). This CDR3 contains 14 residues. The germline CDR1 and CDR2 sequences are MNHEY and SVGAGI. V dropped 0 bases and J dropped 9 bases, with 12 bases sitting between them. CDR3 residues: CASSYSEGSGEQFF. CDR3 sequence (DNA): TGTGCCAGCAGTTACTCGGAGGGGTCTGGTGAGCAGTTCTTC.

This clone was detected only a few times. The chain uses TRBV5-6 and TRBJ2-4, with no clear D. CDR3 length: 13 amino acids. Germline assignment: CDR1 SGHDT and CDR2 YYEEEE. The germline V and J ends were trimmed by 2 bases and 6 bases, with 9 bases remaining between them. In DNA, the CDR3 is TGTGCCAGCAGCTTTAACCTAAGAAACATTCAGTACTTC. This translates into CASSFNLRNIQYF.